These 11 T cell receptor beta chains share one sample of origin, sequenced in a study of cytomegalovirus exposure and HLA in healthy donors. Use of 60 Vbeta and 13 Jbeta primers characterized the PCR. Only in-frame clones appear in the TCRdb table, and some are missing; sequencing was by immunoSEQ multiplex PCR. The sample has 120,000 or so clones; 10% are singletons. The sample consisted of PBMCs. All receptors come from a woman between 18 and 29 years old in good health and CMV-seropositive.

This clone has only a few counts. The chain combines TRBV6-1 with TRBJ2-7; no reliable D call. Germline CDR1 and CDR2: MNHNS and SASEGT. This CDR3 contains 13 residues. V shed 2 bases and J shed 2 bases, with 7 bases lying between them. The CDR3 loop reads CASSETQTYEQYF. The CDR3 nucleotides read TGTGCCAGCAGTGAAACACAGACCTACGAGCAGTACTTC.

V usage is TRBV6-4 and J usage is TRBJ2-2; D gene ambiguous. CDR3 size: 14 residues. V lost 4 bases, J lost 3 bases, and 9 bases lay in between. CDR1 and CDR2 (germline): MRHNA, SNTAGT. The CDR3 region has the DNA TGTGCCAGCAGTGCGAGTTTTTACACCGGGGAGCTGTTTTTT. Protein: CASSASFYTGELFF.

The CDR3: CASSLDATSGAYEQYF. DNA of the CDR3: TGTGCCAGCAGCTTAGACGCGACTAGCGGGGCCTACGAGCAGTACTTC. The chain recombines TRBV11-3 with TRBJ2-7; 11 bases agree with TRBD2. The trim removed 0 bases at V and 2 bases at J, leaving 3 bases unmatched. This CDR3 comprises 16 residues. Germline assignment: CDR1 SGHNT and CDR2 YENEEA. Full variable domain (remainder filled in from reference TRBV11-3 and TRBJ2-7): EAGVVQSPRYKIIEKKQPVAFWCNPISGHNTLYWYLQNLGQGPELLIRYENEEAVDDSQLPKDRFSAERLKGVDSTLKIQPAELGDSAVYLCASSLDATSGAYEQYFGPGTRLTVT.

A few counts support this clone. The chain employs TRBV19 and TRBJ2-2, with D tentatively TRBD1 (5 bases). From germline, CDR1 is LNHDA and CDR2 SQIVND (reference sequence). The V and J ends lost 8 bases and 5 bases respectively, with 12 bases between them. The CDR3 loop spans 13 amino acids. CDR3 in amino acids: CASRARGTGELFF. CDR3 nucleotide sequence: TGTGCCAGTCGGGCTAGGGGAACCGGGGAGCTGTTTTTT.

This clone was detected a few times. The rearrangement links TRBV5-4 to TRBJ1-2; no clear D gene. V was clipped by 4 bases and J by 3 bases, with 7 bases between them. This CDR3 comprises 12 residues. Germline V lookup: CDR1 SGHNT, CDR2 YYREEE (reference sequence). CDR3 protein: CASSRVDYGYTF. CDR3 DNA sequence: TGTGCCAGCAGCCGTGTCGACTATGGCTACACCTTC. The full variable domain, its missing parts supplied by reference TRBV5-4 and TRBJ1-2, is ETGVTQSPTHLIKTRGQQVTLRCSSQSGHNTVSWYQQALGQGPQFIFQYYREEENGRGNFPPRFSGLQFPNYSSELNVNALELDDSALYLCASSRVDYGYTFGSGTRLTVV.

V usage is TRBV7-2 and J usage is TRBJ2-3, with TRBD2 matching 8 bases. With 1 base clipped from V and 5 bases from J, the junction kept 5 bases outside the gene matches. Germline CDR1 reads SGHTA; CDR2 reads FQGNSA. The CDR3 has 15 amino acids. The CDR3 spells CASSLVPGGGDTQYF. The CDR3 region has the DNA TGTGCCAGCAGCTTAGTACCGGGGGGGGGAGATACGCAGTATTTT. Combining the CDR3 with reference TRBV7-2 and TRBJ2-3 gives the whole variable domain GAGVSQSPSNKVTEKGKDVELRCDPISGHTALYWYRQSLGQGLEFLIYFQGNSAPDKSGLPSDRFSAERTGGSVSTLTIQRTQQEDSAVYLCASSLVPGGGDTQYFGPGTRLTVL.

This clone was found a few times. The chain joins TRBV11-3 to TRBJ2-7, with a tentative D call TRBD1 (6 bases). This CDR3 is 13 amino acids long. Germline assignment: CDR1 SGHNT and CDR2 YENEEA. Trimming took off 5 bases at V and 3 bases at J, with 11 bases between the two ends. The CDR3 DNA reads TGTGCCAGCAGCCAGGACAGTTTCTACGAGCAGTACTTC. Encoded protein: CASSQDSFYEQYF.

Comments on this clone: Sequence at one end of the junction differs from germline and may be a read error. The genes are TRBV9 and TRBJ1-2, with 7 bases fitting TRBD1. Germline V gene lookup returns CDR1 SGDLS and CDR2 YYNGEE. The CDR3 has 13 amino acids. The CDR3 loop reads CASSPQGNYGYSF. As DNA, the CDR3 is TGTGCCAGCAGCCCACAGGGGAACTATGGCTACTCCTTC.

This clone was picked up a small number of times. The chain is built from TRBV27 and TRBJ1-1; maybe TRBD1 (6 bases). The V end lost 0 bases, the J end lost 0 bases, and 8 bases lay between the germline ends. CDR3 length: 15 amino acids. Germline V lookup: CDR1 MNHEY, CDR2 SMNVEV (reference sequence). CDR3 residues: CASSLSGAMNTEAFF. CDR3 nucleotide sequence: TGTGCCAGCAGTTTATCGGGGGCGATGAACACTGAAGCTTTCTTT.

The table lists this clone with a few counts. The identical CDR3 is also encoded by other nucleotide sequences in the sample. This sequence joins TRBV7-3 and TRBJ2-2, with D perhaps matching TRBD2 (5 bases). CDR3 size: 14 residues. Trimming removed 4 bases at V and 4 bases at J, with 10 bases between. Germline loops: CDR1 SGHTA, CDR2 FQGTGA. The CDR3 loop is CASSSGGPTGELFF. The CDR3 DNA reads as TGTGCCAGCAGCTCCGGAGGCCCCACCGGGGAGCTGTTTTTT.

This clone was observed a few times. The junction shows a germline mismatch at one end, possibly a read error. The V and J genes are TRBV5-1 and TRBJ2-1, with D possibly matching TRBD2 (6 bases). The CDR3 contains 15 residues. From germline, CDR1 is SGHRS and CDR2 YFSETQ. CDR3 DNA: TGCACCAGCAGCTTAGGAGGGAGCGAAACGGATGAGCAGTTCTTC. This gives the protein CTSSLGGSETDEQFF.